Each of the 17 T cell receptor beta chains below was sequenced from the same sample in a study of breast tumors, draining lymph nodes, adjacent tissues. TCRdb called the multiplex PCR reads again in MiXCR, with one record for every CDR3 protein. The data show 50,000 to 75,000 distinct CDR3 sequences, roughly 57% seen once. Material: breast tumor tissue. These receptors all come from a female donor with breast cancer. Some clones in this sample may be carry-over from other donors' samples.

The V and J genes are TRBV29-1 and TRBJ2-7; no clear D. The V end was cut by 6 bases, the J end by 3 bases, with 9 bases between. The CDR3 has 11 amino acids. Germline V CDR1 and CDR2: SQVTM, ANQGSEA. CDR3 sequence: CSVAGDYEQYF. CDR3 nucleotides: TGCAGCGTAGCTGGGGACTACGAGCAGTACTTC.

The CDR3 nucleotides are TGTGCCAGCAGCTTAGTACTGGCGTACAATGAGCAGTTCTTC. Translating gives CASSLVLAYNEQFF. The V gene is TRBV7-2, the J gene TRBJ2-1, with D uncertain. Trimming cost V 1 base and J 4 bases, with 8 bases left between them. The CDR3 sequence is 14 residues long. CDR1 is SGHTA and CDR2 is FQGNSA in the germline V gene.

As DNA, the CDR3 is TGTGCCAGTAGGTCGACAGGGGTTGGCACTGAAGCTTTCTTT. Protein: CASRSTGVGTEAFF. This sequence joins TRBV19 and TRBJ1-1; 8 bases fit TRBD1. V lost 6 bases, J lost 4 bases, and 7 bases stayed unmatched. Per the germline V gene, CDR1 is LNHDA and CDR2 is SQIVND (reference sequence). This CDR3 is 14 amino acids long.

In its sample, this clonotype is medium-sized. The V and J genes are TRBV5-1 and TRBJ2-3, with TRBD2 as a possible D gene (6 bases). V was pared by 7 bases and J by 3 bases, with 15 bases between. CDR3 length: 14 residues. Germline V lookup: CDR1 SGHRS, CDR2 YFSETQ. The CDR3 spells CASARLDGTDTQYF. The CDR3, as DNA: TGCGCCAGCGCACGACTAGATGGAACAGATACGCAGTATTTT.

This clonotype came up a few times. The chain uses TRBV29-1 and TRBJ1-1, with D possibly being TRBD1 (6 bases). This CDR3 contains 12 residues. Germline loops: CDR1 SQVTM, CDR2 ANQGSEA. The V gene lost 6 bases and the J gene lost 3 bases, with 11 bases spanning the gap. CDR3 in amino acids: CSVPGADTEAFF. The CDR3 nucleotides are TGCAGCGTCCCGGGGGCGGACACTGAAGCTTTCTTT.

The chain employs TRBV6-5 and TRBJ1-2; no firm D call. Germline CDR1 MNHEY, CDR2 SVGAGI. V shed 5 bases and J shed 6 bases, with 7 bases lying between them. CDR3 length: 11 residues. The CDR3 is CASSERDGYTF. The DNA of the CDR3 is TGTGCCAGCAGTGAAAGGGATGGCTACACCTTC.

This clonotype was recorded at least ten times. The chain is built from TRBV7-6 and TRBJ2-2; D gene uncertain. Trimming stripped 5 bases from V and 0 bases from J, with 16 bases between. This CDR3 comprises 17 residues. Germline V CDR1 and CDR2: SGHVS, FNYEAQ. Written as DNA, the CDR3 is TGTGCCAGCAGCCCTTCCCCGTCATTTACGAACACCGGGGAGCTGTTTTTT. Translating it yields CASSPSPSFTNTGELFF.

This clonotype was counted at least ten times. This chain joins TRBV9 and TRBJ2-1, with D hard to call. CDR3 size: 13 residues. Trimming took 0 bases from V and 8 from J, leaving 9 bases between them. The germline CDR1 and CDR2 sequences are SGDLS and YYNGEE. CDR3 sequence (DNA): TGTGCCAGCAGCGTAGACCAGCCGGATGAGCAGTTCTTC. As protein: CASSVDQPDEQFF.

A word on this clonotype: One end of the junction varies from germline; a read error may be responsible. The V call is TRBV7-2, the J call TRBJ1-3; possible D gene TRBD1, 6 bases. The CDR3 length is 15 residues. Germline CDR1 SGHTA, CDR2 FQGNSA. The CDR3 region is CASSSYRDSGNIIYF. The DNA for the CDR3 is TGCGCCAGCAGCTCTTACAGGGACTCTGGAAACATCATATATTTT.

The chain has TRBV29-1 and TRBJ1-4, with a possible D match to TRBD1 (5 bases). The germline gives CDR1 SQVTM, CDR2 ANQGSEA. The CDR3 loop spans 12 amino acids. Between the trimmed V and J ends, which lost 6 bases and 6 bases, there was a span of 11 bases. The CDR3 DNA is TGCAGCGTCGGGGGGGGTGATGAAAAACTGTTTTTT. Encoded protein: CSVGGGDEKLFF.

This clonotype was detected many times. This sequence joins TRBV2 and TRBJ2-3, with D possibly being TRBD2 (6 bases). V gave up 8 bases and J gave up 4 bases, with 13 bases separating them. This CDR3 is 13 amino acids long. Germline loops: CDR1 SNHLY, CDR2 FYNNEI. The CDR3 here is CASSLARADTQYF. The CDR3 DNA reads as TGTGCCAGCTCCCTAGCGCGGGCAGATACGCAGTATTTT.

The gene calls are TRBV4-2 and TRBJ2-1, with 9 bases fitting TRBD2. Germline loops: CDR1 LGHNA, CDR2 YNFKEQ. This CDR3 contains 13 residues. V was pared by 8 bases and J by 4 bases, with 3 bases of the junction left unmatched. CDR3 in DNA: TGTGCCAGCGCTAGCGGGGAATACAATGAGCAGTTCTTC. Encoded protein: CASASGEYNEQFF.

This clonotype showed up just a few times. A single base separates this from a much larger clone, so it may be a read error. The rearrangement uses TRBV6-5 and TRBJ1-2; the D gene is possibly TRBD1 (5 bases). This CDR3 has 13 residues. Germline CDR1 MNHEY, CDR2 SVGAGI. Here the CDR3 DNA reads TGTGTCAGCAGCCCCGGGGGGGGGAGAGGCTACACCTTC. Translated, it gives CVSSPGGGRGYTF.

Remarks on this clonotype: A single base separates this from a much larger clone, so it may be a read error. The chain is built from TRBV2 and TRBJ1-1, with a possible D match to TRBD1 (5 bases). Trimming took 4 bases from V and 8 from J, leaving 14 bases between them. Germline-derived CDR1 and CDR2 are SNHLY and FYNNEI. The CDR3 has 13 amino acids. The CDR3 DNA reads TGTGCCAGCAGTGTTTCGGACATTCCAGAAGCTTTCTTT. Its protein is CASSVSDIPEAFF.

This clonotype was counted at least ten times. CDR3 coding DNA: TGTGCCAGCAGTGAGGACAACACCGGGGAGCTGTTTTTT. It specifies CASSEDNTGELFF. The chain is built from TRBV6-4 and TRBJ2-2, with D hard to call. The length of the CDR3 is 13 residues. Germline CDR1 is MRHNA and CDR2 is SNTAGT. Trimming shortened V by 3 bases and J by 2 bases, and 4 bases separated the two germline ends.

V and J are TRBV7-8 and TRBJ2-3; TRBD2 might be the D (6 bases). V was cut by 11 bases and J by 1 base, with 19 bases left in between. Per germline, CDR1 SGHVS and CDR2 FQNEAQ. The CDR3 consists of 15 residues. CDR3 loop: CALGGLTGGTDTQYF. The CDR3 region has the DNA TGTGCCCTAGGAGGCCTCACGGGGGGCACAGATACGCAGTATTTT. Based on the CDR3 plus reference TRBV7-8 and TRBJ2-3, the full variable domain is GAGVSQSPRYKVAKRGQDVALRCDPISGHVSLFWYQQALGQGPEFLTYFQNEAQLDKSGLPSDRFFAERPEGSVSTLKIQRTQQEDSAVYLCALGGLTGGTDTQYFGPGTRLTVL.

This clonotype came up many times. The chain employs TRBV28 and TRBJ1-2, with 9 positions matching TRBD1. J lost 0 bases, V lost 4 bases, and 9 bases had no gene match. The length of the CDR3 is 17 residues. From germline, CDR1 is MDHEN and CDR2 SYDVKM. Written as DNA, the CDR3 is TGTGCCAGCAGTTCGCCGGGACAGGGAGGGGCTAACTATGGCTACACCTTC. This sequence encodes CASSSPGQGGANYGYTF.